This T cell receptor beta chain was documented in a study of cytomegalovirus exposure and HLA in healthy donors. Turning to the study itself: Both the roughly 120 validation repertoires and the approximately 670 first-cohort repertoires used the same platform, as reported by a later analysis.

Produced via immunoSEQ multiplex PCR; TCRdb's table is partial and in-frame only. This sample carries 250,000 to 300,000 clones, around 87% of them seen once, and the ten largest clones take less than 0.4%. Germline CDR1 and CDR2: WSHSY and SAAADI. Between the trimmed V and J ends, which lost 5 bases and 4 bases, there was a span of 15 bases. This CDR3 has 15 amino acids. The clonotype originates from a woman between 18 and 30 years old in good health and CMV-seronegative. The V call is TRBV10-2, the J call TRBJ2-1; the D gene is possibly TRBD2 (7 bases). The sequencing input was PBMCs. CDR3 protein: CASSRGGGPYNEQFF. As DNA, the CDR3 is TGCGCCAGCAGTCGAGGCGGGGGCCCTTACAATGAGCAGTTCTTC.